This record covers a single TCR beta chain. Its antigen is as yet unknown. This record belongs to a study of T cells after yellow fever vaccination. Study-level points and caveats: Compared with primary, the secondary response was weaker and peaked at day 5, not 15.

TCRdb itself ran the 5' RACE reads through MiXCR, one entry per CDR3 protein. The sample lists about 550,000 distinct CDR3 sequences; around 21% were seen once. The CDR3 has 13 amino acids. The V gene's germline CDR1 is SQVTM and CDR2 ANQGSEA. Trimming took off 4 bases at V and 10 bases at J, with 17 bases between the two ends. The sequencing used PBMCs, collected 15 days after the yellow fever booster vaccination. The rearrangement uses TRBV29-1 and TRBJ2-1; D might be TRBD1 (6 bases). The source of this sequence is a man between 25 and 39 years old who received the YFV17D yellow fever vaccine. This chain's CDR3 is CSVVITQGYEQFF. As DNA, the CDR3 is TGCAGCGTTGTGATTACGCAGGGGTACGAGCAGTTCTTC.